The next 12 T cell receptor beta chains were all read from a single sample in a study of blood T cells in healthy people across ages. Sample-barcoded 5' priming and a J-beta primer mix drove a second PCR of about 7 to 12 cycles. Each CDR3 protein gets one entry after TCRdb re-called the 5' RACE reads with MiXCR. The table records around 1,600,000 distinct CDR3 sequences, 42% of them present only once. The sample was blood. The source of these receptors is a woman under 30 in good health.

The chain uses TRBV12-3 or TRBV12-4 and TRBJ2-1, with D maybe TRBD2 (5 bases). V lost 6 bases, J lost 2 bases, and 17 bases lay in between. The CDR3 runs 16 residues. For the CDR3, the DNA is TGTGCCAGCAGCCTTTTTGGACTTTTCACCTACAATGAGCAGTTCTTC. As protein: CASSLFGLFTYNEQFF.

V gene TRBV3-1 combines with J gene TRBJ2-7, with D possibly TRBD2 on 5 matching bases. The CDR3 contains 14 residues. Trimming stripped 1 base from V and 7 bases from J, with 14 bases between. Germline-derived CDR1 and CDR2 are LGHDT and YNNKEL (reference sequence). The CDR3 DNA sequence: TGTGCCAGCAGCCAAGCGGAGGAGCTTAGTGAGCAGTACTTC. Translated, it gives CASSQAEELSEQYF.

V and J are TRBV11-2 and TRBJ2-3; a weak D match, TRBD2 (7 bases). V was trimmed by 7 bases and J by 5 bases, leaving 19 bases between them. The germline V gene has CDR1 SGHAT and CDR2 FQNNGV. CDR3 length: 15 amino acids. This chain's CDR3 is CASTRFGGPGDTQYF. CDR3 in DNA: TGTGCCAGCACCCGTTTCGGGGGGCCAGGAGATACGCAGTATTTT.

This chain connects TRBV4-1 to TRBJ2-1; D gene uncertain. Trimming took 1 base from V and 0 from J, leaving 16 bases between them. This CDR3 comprises 18 residues. Germline V CDR1 and CDR2: MGHRA, YSYEKL. The CDR3 coding sequence is TGCGCCAGCAGCCAAGTCGATATGGGCTCGAGCTCCTACAATGAGCAGTTCTTC. Protein: CASSQVDMGSSSYNEQFF.

The chain recombines TRBV29-1 with TRBJ2-5; 8 bases agree with TRBD2. Per germline, CDR1 SQVTM and CDR2 ANQGSEA. The CDR3 runs to 14 residues. V gave up 8 bases and J gave up 3 bases; unmatched junction bases: 11. DNA for the CDR3: TGCAGCACCCCAGCGGGAGCACGGGAAGAGACCCAGTACTTC. It translates to CSTPAGAREETQYF.

In its sample, this clonotype was seen a few times. The gene calls are TRBV6-5 and TRBJ2-4; possibly TRBD1 for D (7 bases). The J call is doubtful: the DNA matches TRBJ2-7 better. The CDR3 has 13 amino acids. The germline gives CDR1 MNHEY, CDR2 SVGAGI. The CDR3 nucleotides read TGTGCCAGCAGTTGGGGGCAGGGGGGCGAGCAGTACTTC. It is translated as CASSWGQGGEQYF.

This clonotype was observed once. The chain couples TRBV7-2 to TRBJ2-1, with 7 nucleotides matching TRBD1. V lost 5 bases to trimming and J lost 5 bases; unmatched junction nucleotides: 6. Germline V gene data show CDR1 as SGHTA and CDR2 as FQGNSA. The CDR3 is 14 amino acids. CDR3 sequence: CASSHDRANNEQFF. For the CDR3, the DNA is TGTGCCAGCAGCCACGACAGGGCCAACAATGAGCAGTTCTTC.

J is TRBJ2-1 and V is TRBV2; D gene ambiguous. CDR1 SNHLY and CDR2 FYNNEI come from the germline V gene. V was trimmed by 2 bases and J by 2 bases, leaving 16 bases between them. The CDR3 consists of 17 residues. The CDR3 here is CASSESWPRAPYNEQFF. In nucleotides, the CDR3 is TGTGCCAGCAGTGAATCGTGGCCCCGGGCCCCCTACAATGAGCAGTTCTTC.

The chain links TRBV4-3 to TRBJ2-7; 14 bases match TRBD2. CDR1 is LGHNA and CDR2 is YSLEER in the germline V gene. This CDR3 spans 17 amino acids. The V segment lost 1 base and the J segment 4 bases; nucleotides outside the gene matches: 6. Here the CDR3 reads CASSQARWTSGGYEQYF. The DNA for the CDR3 is TGCGCCAGCAGCCAAGCTAGGTGGACTAGCGGGGGGTACGAGCAGTACTTC.

The rearrangement links TRBV20-1 to TRBJ1-1; D gene ambiguous. Germline V gives CDR1 DFQATT, CDR2 SNEGSKA (reference sequence). The ends were cut back, 2 bases at V and 2 bases at J, with 12 bases in the middle. This CDR3 has 14 amino acids. This chain's CDR3 is CSARIGPINTEAFF. The CDR3 coding sequence is TGCAGTGCTAGAATAGGCCCAATTAACACTGAAGCTTTCTTT.

V and J are TRBV29-1 and TRBJ1-4, with TRBD1 matching over 7 bases. V trimming: 7 bases; J trimming: 5 bases; junction bases outside the gene matches: 7. The length of the CDR3 is 13 residues. Germline CDR1 and CDR2: SQVTM and ANQGSEA. The CDR3 loop reads CSAGRGPNEKLFF. CDR3 coding DNA: TGCAGCGCAGGAAGGGGGCCCAATGAAAAACTGTTTTTT.

V gene TRBV24-1 combines with J gene TRBJ2-1; 9 nucleotides line up with TRBD2. The CDR3 loop spans 14 amino acids. Germline CDR1 reads KGHDR; CDR2 reads SFDVKD. Losses at the gene ends were 6 bases for V and 12 bases for J; bases not matched to a gene: 11. The CDR3 loop is CATSSSRIAGVQFF. The CDR3 nucleotides read TGTGCCACCAGTTCCTCTCGAATAGCGGGGGTGCAGTTCTTC.